The 13 T cell receptor beta chains below were found in one sample sequenced in a study of T cell changes during pregnancy in multiple sclerosis. Profiled with immunoSEQ multiplex PCR; TCRdb holds only in-frame clones, not every one. The sample lists approximately 50,000 clones; around nine tenths were seen once. The material sequenced was CD4+ T cells from peripheral blood mononuclear cells, taken after pregnancy. The source of these receptors is a female donor in good health, enrolled as a control in a pregnancy study.

V gene TRBV18 combines with J gene TRBJ2-1, with D possibly being TRBD2 (6 bases). CDR1 and CDR2 (germline): KGHSH, LQKENI. Trimming removed 4 bases at V and 10 bases at J, with 20 bases between. This CDR3 has 15 amino acids. In nucleotides, the CDR3 is TGTGCCAGCTCACGGCCTAGCGCAGCACGCGGGGAGCAGTTCTTC. Translation: CASSRPSAARGEQFF.

The chain links TRBV19 to TRBJ1-2; 7 bases map to TRBD1. The length of the CDR3 is 12 residues. Trimming took 9 bases from V and 6 from J; bases not matched to a gene: 7. The germline gives CDR1 LNHDA, CDR2 SQIVND (reference sequence). This chain's CDR3 is CASRGFGDGYTF. DNA of the CDR3: TGTGCCAGCAGGGGGTTTGGGGATGGCTACACCTTC.

The chain combines TRBV6-1 with TRBJ1-2, with 7 bases aligning to TRBD1. Germline V gene data show CDR1 as MNHNS and CDR2 as SASEGT. V gave up 7 bases and J gave up 4 bases; unmatched junction bases: 9. The CDR3 totals 14 residues. The CDR3 loop is CASKFDRVSYGYTF. The CDR3 nucleotides read TGTGCCAGCAAATTCGACAGGGTTAGCTATGGCTACACCTTC.

The rearrangement uses TRBV13 and TRBJ1-5; D is uncertain. V was pared by 5 bases and J by 6 bases, with 8 bases between. Germline V CDR1 and CDR2: PRHDT, FYEKMQ (reference sequence). CDR3 size: 12 residues. The DNA for the CDR3 is TGTGCCAGCAGCCCACGAGGTCAGCCCCAGCATTTT. Translating it yields CASSPRGQPQHF.

This chain links TRBV11-1 with TRBJ2-5, with a weak D call TRBD1 (5 bases). Matching the DNA end better, TRBJ2-7 makes the J call doubtful. Germline V CDR1 and CDR2: SGHAT, FQDESV (reference sequence). There are 13 residues in the CDR3. The chain's CDR3 is CASSRTRTYEQYF. The CDR3 region has the DNA TGTGCCAGCAGCCGGACAAGGACCTACGAGCAGTACTTC.

The chain has TRBV18 and TRBJ2-7, with 10 bases matching TRBD2. CDR1 KGHSH and CDR2 LQKENI come from the germline V gene. V was pared by 6 bases and J by 5 bases, with 25 bases of the junction left unmatched. The CDR3 spans 20 residues. The CDR3 DNA reads TGTGCCAGCTCCCCCCAGACAGGGGTTAATCTAGCGGGAGTCCCCCACGAGCAGTACTTC. Its protein product is CASSPQTGVNLAGVPHEQYF.

This clone is a singleton in its sample. The V call is TRBV6-5, the J call TRBJ2-2; no reliable D call. The V gene lost 2 bases and the J gene lost 9 bases, with 10 bases spanning the gap. Germline V gives CDR1 MNHEY, CDR2 SVGAGI. There are 13 residues in the CDR3. The CDR3 region has the DNA TGTGCCAGCAGTTACAGTCCCAGGAGGGAGCTGTTTTTT. Protein: CASSYSPRRELFF.

The chain carries TRBV30 and TRBJ2-7, with 8 bases matching TRBD2. J lost 6 bases, V lost 2 bases, and 9 bases had no gene match. Germline assignment: CDR1 GTSNPN and CDR2 SVGIG (reference sequence). The CDR3 covers 14 residues. The CDR3 loop reads CAWSSGLVASEQYF. CDR3 in DNA: TGTGCCTGGAGTTCGGGACTAGTGGCTTCCGAGCAGTACTTC.

The J gene is TRBJ1-3, the V gene TRBV11-2; 7 bases map to TRBD1. The CDR3 consists of 15 residues. The V gene's germline CDR1 is SGHAT and CDR2 FQNNGV. V gave up 3 bases and J gave up 2 bases; unmatched junction bases: 4. The CDR3 loop reads CASSFRGLPGNTIYF. The CDR3 DNA sequence: TGTGCCAGCAGCTTTAGGGGGCTTCCTGGAAACACCATATATTTT.

The V gene is TRBV29-1, the J gene TRBJ2-7; 13 nucleotides align to TRBD2. J gave up 12 bases and V 1 base, and 12 bases lay outside the gene matches. The CDR3 loop spans 15 amino acids. From germline, CDR1 is SQVTM and CDR2 ANQGSEA. The chain's CDR3 is CSVEGPGLAGLRRYF. CDR3 bases: TGCAGCGTTGAAGGTCCGGGACTAGCGGGACTTCGCCGGTACTTC.

The J gene is TRBJ2-3, the V gene TRBV20-1; D possibly corresponds to TRBD2 (5 bases). Germline lookup yields CDR1 DFQATT and CDR2 SNEGSKA (reference sequence). CDR3 length: 10 residues. Written as DNA, the CDR3 is TGCTGTGGAACTAGGGATACGCAGTATTTT. Encoded protein: CCGTRDTQYF.

The CDR3: CAWSHGQSYGYTF. The CDR3 bases are TGTGCCTGGAGTCACGGACAGAGTTATGGCTACACCTTC. This chain links TRBV30 with TRBJ1-2; maybe TRBD1 (6 bases). The CDR3 totals 13 residues. V was clipped by 2 bases and J by 5 bases, with 12 bases between them. Germline V gives CDR1 GTSNPN, CDR2 SVGIG (reference sequence).

The chain recombines TRBV11-2 with TRBJ1-2, with D possibly matching TRBD1 (6 bases). CDR1 and CDR2 (germline): SGHAT, FQNNGV. Deletions cut 0 bases from V and 8 bases from J, with 16 bases between. CDR3 size: 15 residues. In DNA, the CDR3 is TGTGCCAGCAGCTTAGATCCCTCAGGGGTTGAGGGCTACACCTTC. It specifies CASSLDPSGVEGYTF.